This paragraph covers one TCR beta chain sequence. This clonotype was detected ten times or more. Its antigen target is currently unknown. No base quality values were provided; no much bigger clone lies one nucleotide off. This sample was taken from a study of patients with pleural tuberculosis (dated by TCRdb to between 2012 and 2015). Sequenced on an Illumina Genome Analyzer IIx. Starting from the raw public reads, TCRdb applied fastp trimming at Q25, assembled clones with MiXCR and retained in-frame beta chains. Rows merge per CDR3 protein into single entries with the most common DNA and genes. This sample gives 40,000 to 55,000 distinct CDR3 sequences in total; about 7.3% of them show up just once. Of the sample, 15% to 20% is held by the ten largest clones. V is pruned by 6 bases and J by 7 bases, leaving 8 bases of the junction without a gene match. Including cysteine and phenylalanine, the CDR3 has 13 amino acids. Kept here is only the CDR3 DNA, which spans 39 bases and is read in frame from base 1. As encoded in the germline V gene (reference sequence), CDR1 is LNHDA while CDR2 is SQIVND.

This chain joins TRBV19 to TRBJ2-7; TRBD1 agrees with 8 junctional bases. The receptor's source is a human donor with pleural tuberculosis. CDR3 reads: CASRRGQGGEQYF. The DNA sequence is TGTGCCAGTAGGCGCGGACAGGGAGGTGAGCAGTACTTC.